The rows below give T cell receptor beta chains drawn from one sample of a study of neoadjuvant anti-PD-1 for oral cavity cancer. Repertoires were generated with immunoSEQ multiplex PCR, while TCRdb's copy carries only in-frame clones and drops some. The sample lists tens of thousands of clones, 80% to 90% occurring once. The specimen comprised PBMCs, sampled after nivolumab (anti-PD-1) treatment. The receptors come from a person aged 35-79 years with oral cavity squamous cell carcinoma. The CDR3 runs from the conserved cysteine through the conserved F or W. The order of the fields is clone size, J gene, V gene, CDR3 length, D gene, CDR3 protein, CDR3 DNA. D genes are given only for firm matches. Not every row has a clone size; where given, it reads once, few, many or a size class.

. | TRBJ1-3 | TRBV30 | 13 | TRBD1 | CALQGAPGNTIYF | TGTGCCTTGCAGGGGGCACCTGGAAACACCATATATTTT
. | TRBJ1-1 | TRBV19 | 14 | . | CASKGRNSGTEAFF | TGTGCCAGTAAGGGACGAAACAGCGGCACTGAAGCTTTCTTT
. | TRBJ2-7 | TRBV28 | 13 | . | CASSGPARLGQYF | TGTGCCAGCAGTGGGCCGGCCAGGTTGGGGCAGTACTTC
. | TRBJ2-7 | TRBV5-1 | 13 | . | CASSHPISGEQYF | TGCGCCAGCAGCCATCCCATTTCGGGAGAGCAGTACTTC
. | TRBJ2-7 | TRBV19 | 16 | TRBD1 | CASSIAGGVGNYEQYF | TGTGCCAGTAGTATAGCAGGGGGCGTCGGTAACTACGAGCAGTACTTC
. | TRBJ2-5 | TRBV5-1 | 14 | . | CASSLEWGTETQYF | TGCGCCAGCAGCTTGGAGTGGGGCACAGAGACCCAGTACTTC
. | TRBJ2-5 | TRBV19 | 13 | . | CASSITRGETQYF | TGTGCCAGTAGTATTACCAGGGGAGAGACCCAGTACTTC
. | TRBJ1-2 | TRBV14 | 13 | . | CASSLQRNYGYTF | TGTGCCAGCAGTCTTCAGAGAAACTATGGCTACACCTTC
. | TRBJ2-7 | TRBV6-5 | 14 | . | CASSGTFTSYEQYF | TGTGCCAGCAGTGGGACTTTTACCTCCTACGAGCAGTACTTC
. | TRBJ2-7 | TRBV5-1 | 14 | . | CASSLGDDRGEQYF | TGCGCCAGCAGCTTAGGGGACGACCGCGGCGAGCAGTACTTC
. | TRBJ2-1 | TRBV10-3 | 17 | TRBD2 | CATGRLAVGSSYNEQFF | TGTGCCACTGGTAGACTAGCGGTGGGGAGCTCCTACAATGAGCAGTTCTTC
. | TRBJ2-6 | TRBV6-4 | 14 | . | CASGTDSGANVLTF | TGTGCCAGCGGGACGGACTCTGGGGCCAACGTCCTGACTTTC
. | TRBJ1-2 | TRBV5-6 | 15 | . | CASGMRGREGYGYTF | TGTGCCAGCGGTATGAGGGGCCGGGAGGGGTATGGCTACACCTTC
. | TRBJ2-3 | TRBV2 | 14 | . | CASSLQGLTDTQYF | TGTGCCAGCAGTCTGCAGGGCCTCACAGATACGCAGTATTTT
once | TRBJ2-7 | TRBV11-2 | 16 | TRBD2 | CASSVGLAGGRGEQYF | TGTGCCAGCAGCGTTGGACTAGCGGGAGGGAGGGGCGAGCAGTACTTC
. | TRBJ2-4 | TRBV30 | 15 | . | CAWSVRGPAKNIQYF | TGTGCCTGGAGTGTCCGGGGGCCCGCCAAAAACATTCAGTACTTC
. | TRBJ2-5 | TRBV6-1 | 14 | . | CASSEGGSLETQYF | TGTGCCAGCAGTGAAGGAGGTAGCTTAGAGACCCAGTACTTC
few | TRBJ2-7 | TRBV10-3 | 16 | TRBD1 | CAISVSPGQGAYEQYF | TGTGCCATCAGTGTATCACCGGGACAGGGGGCCTACGAGCAGTACTTC
. | TRBJ2-1 | TRBV5-1 | 13 | . | CASSAKAEGEQFF | TGCGCCAGCAGCGCGAAAGCAGAGGGTGAGCAGTTCTTC
. | TRBJ2-7 | TRBV10-2 | 14 | TRBD2 | CASSGGLAGYEQYF | TGCGCCAGCAGTGGGGGACTAGCGGGATACGAGCAGTACTTC
. | TRBJ2-7 | TRBV28 | 15 | TRBD2 | CASSQGTSVRYEQYF | TGTGCCAGCAGTCAGGGGACTAGCGTACGCTACGAGCAGTACTTC
. | TRBJ2-1 | TRBV2 | 14 | . | CASGRESSYNEQFF | TGTGCCAGCGGGCGAGAGAGCTCCTACAATGAGCAGTTCTTC
. | TRBJ2-7 | TRBV11-2 | 13 | . | CASSLDPTLPSNF | TGTGCCAGCAGCTTAGATCCCACCTTACCCAGTAACTTC
. | TRBJ1-2 | TRBV2 | 13 | . | CASTDWGRDGYTF | TGTGCCAGCACCGATTGGGGGCGAGATGGCTACACCTTC
. | TRBJ2-1 | TRBV5-1 | 15 | TRBD2 | CASSGTSGNYNEQFF | TGCGCCAGCAGCGGGACTAGCGGGAACTACAATGAGCAGTTCTTC
. | TRBJ2-5 | TRBV2 | 14 | TRBD2 | CASASTAGGETQYF | TGTGCCAGCGCATCCACCGCGGGAGGTGAGACCCAGTACTTC
. | TRBJ1-1 | TRBV2 | 14 | . | CASTKTETNTEAFF | TGTGCCAGCACCAAGACAGAGACGAACACTGAAGCTTTCTTT
. | TRBJ2-2 | TRBV7-8 | 17 | . | CASSSLGRRGDTGELFF | TGTGCCAGCAGCTCCTTAGGCAGAAGGGGAGACACCGGGGAGCTGTTTTTT
. | TRBJ2-2 | TRBV6-5 | 13 | . | CASSPEVTGELFF | TGTGCCAGCAGCCCCGAGGTCACCGGGGAGCTGTTTTTT
. | TRBJ2-2 | TRBV5-1 | 14 | . | CASSLAGNTGELFF | TGCGCCAGCAGCTTAGCGGGGAACACCGGGGAGCTGTTTTTT
. | TRBJ2-3 | TRBV29-1 | 13 | . | CSVDTSGVDTQYF | TGCAGCGTTGATACGTCAGGGGTAGATACGCAGTATTTT
once | TRBJ1-5 | TRBV6-1 | 13 | . | CASMRGGNQPQHF | TGTGCCAGCATGAGGGGGGGTAATCAGCCCCAGCATTTT
. | TRBJ2-1 | TRBV6-5 | 15 | . | CASSSTPGGYNEQFF | TGTGCCAGCAGTTCTACCCCTGGGGGCTACAATGAGCAGTTCTTC
. | TRBJ2-3 | TRBV7-2 | 12 | . | CASSPTLDTQYF | TGTGCCAGCAGCCCGACACTGGATACGCAGTATTTT
. | TRBJ2-7 | TRBV11-3 | 15 | . | CASPPFGNPVYEQYF | TGTGCCAGCCCTCCATTCGGCAACCCAGTCTACGAGCAGTACTTC
. | TRBJ1-2 | TRBV7-9 | 15 | . | CASSSQGSSHYGYTF | TGTGCCAGCAGCTCACAGGGAAGTAGTCACTATGGCTACACCTTC
. | TRBJ2-1 | TRBV19 | 16 | TRBD2 | CASRNGRASGSNEQFF | TGTGCCAGTCGCAACGGGCGGGCTAGCGGGAGTAATGAGCAGTTCTTC
. | TRBJ2-5 | TRBV7-6 | 13 | . | CASSLGLQETQYF | TGTGCCAGCAGCTTAGGACTACAAGAGACCCAGTACTTC
. | TRBJ2-1 | TRBV19 | 15 | . | CASSSAGESLNEQFF | TGTGCCAGTAGTTCGGCGGGTGAATCCCTCAATGAGCAGTTCTTC
few | TRBJ2-5 | TRBV19 | 13 | . | CASSIRGRETQYF | TGTGCCAGTAGTATTCGGGGCAGGGAGACCCAGTACTTC
. | TRBJ2-3 | TRBV9 | 16 | TRBD2 | CASSLALAGGGDTQYF | TGTGCCAGCAGCCTTGCCCTAGCGGGAGGGGGGGATACGCAGTATTTT
few | TRBJ1-2 | TRBV6-5 | 14 | . | CATRRGQVNYGYTF | TGTGCCACCCGACGGGGGCAGGTGAACTATGGCTACACCTTC
. | TRBJ1-4 | TRBV19 | 14 | . | CASSPTVTNEKLFF | TGTGCCAGTAGTCCGACAGTTACTAATGAAAAACTGTTTTTT
once | TRBJ2-7 | TRBV27 | 17 | TRBD2 | CASSPGLAGRFSYEQYF | TGTGCCAGCAGCCCGGGACTAGCGGGACGCTTCTCCTACGAGCAGTACTTC
. | TRBJ2-5 | TRBV19 | 16 | TRBD1 | CASSPGQGARWETQYF | TGTGCCAGTAGTCCGGGACAGGGGGCCAGGTGGGAGACCCAGTACTTC
. | TRBJ2-5 | TRBV7-9 | 16 | . | CASSPRGPAVLSTQYF | TGTGCCAGCAGCCCAAGGGGACCGGCGGTGTTGTCGACCCAGTACTTC
few | TRBJ1-1 | TRBV11-2 | 14 | . | CASSSQTANTEAFF | TGTGCCAGCAGCTCTCAGACAGCGAACACTGAAGCTTTCTTT
. | TRBJ2-7 | TRBV4-1 | 14 | . | CASSLDSAKYGQYF | TGCGCCAGCAGTCTTGACAGTGCCAAGTACGGGCAGTACTTC
medium-sized | TRBJ1-5 | TRBV28 | 15 | . | CASSPLDLTGQPQHF | TGTGCCAGCAGTCCACTTGATTTGACAGGTCAGCCCCAGCATTTT
medium-sized | TRBJ1-2 | TRBV11-2 | 13 | TRBD1 | CASSPGTGSSYTF | TGTGCCAGCAGCCCCGGGACAGGGAGCAGCTACACCTTC
. | TRBJ2-3 | TRBV27 | 14 | TRBD2 | CASSFSGGTDTQYF | TGTGCCAGCAGTTTTAGCGGGGGCACAGATACGCAGTATTTT
once | TRBJ1-1 | TRBV25-1 | 14 | TRBD1 | CASSLGQGGTEAFF | TGTGCCAGCAGCCTTGGACAGGGAGGCACTGAAGCTTTCTTT
. | TRBJ2-2 | TRBV27 | 13 | . | CASSSGYTGELFF | TGTGCCAGCAGTTCCGGGTACACCGGGGAGCTGTTTTTT
. | TRBJ2-2 | TRBV27 | 19 | TRBD1 | CASSYWTGGPRTNTGELFF | TGTGCCAGCAGTTATTGGACAGGGGGCCCTCGAACTAACACCGGGGAGCTGTTTTTT